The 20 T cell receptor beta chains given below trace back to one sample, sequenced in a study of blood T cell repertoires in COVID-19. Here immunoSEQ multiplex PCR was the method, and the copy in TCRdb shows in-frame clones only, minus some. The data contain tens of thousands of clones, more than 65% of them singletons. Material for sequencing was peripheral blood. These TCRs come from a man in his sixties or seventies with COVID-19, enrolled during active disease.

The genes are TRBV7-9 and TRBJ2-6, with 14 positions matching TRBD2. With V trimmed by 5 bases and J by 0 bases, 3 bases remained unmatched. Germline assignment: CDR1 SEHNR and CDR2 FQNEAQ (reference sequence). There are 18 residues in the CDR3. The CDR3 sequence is CASSAGLAGGSGANVLTF. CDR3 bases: TGTGCCAGCAGCGCCGGACTAGCGGGGGGCTCTGGGGCCAACGTCCTGACTTTC.

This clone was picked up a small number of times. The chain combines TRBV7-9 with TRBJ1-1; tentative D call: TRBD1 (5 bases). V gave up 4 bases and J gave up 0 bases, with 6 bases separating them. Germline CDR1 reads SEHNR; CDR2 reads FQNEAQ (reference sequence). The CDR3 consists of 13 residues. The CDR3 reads CASSWGLNTEAFF. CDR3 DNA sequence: TGTGCCAGCAGCTGGGGCCTGAACACTGAAGCTTTCTTT.

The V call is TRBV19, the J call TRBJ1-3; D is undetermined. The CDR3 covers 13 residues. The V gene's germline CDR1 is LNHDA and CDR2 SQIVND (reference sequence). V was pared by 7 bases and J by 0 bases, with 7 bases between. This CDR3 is CASNTGSGNTIYF. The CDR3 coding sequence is TGTGCCAGTAATACGGGCTCTGGAAACACCATATATTTT.

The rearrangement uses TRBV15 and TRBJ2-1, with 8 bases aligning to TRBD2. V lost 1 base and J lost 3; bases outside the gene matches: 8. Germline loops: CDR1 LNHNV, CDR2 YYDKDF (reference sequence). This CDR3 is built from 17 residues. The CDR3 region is CATSRGRGATNYNEQFF. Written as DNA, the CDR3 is TGTGCCACCAGCAGAGGGCGGGGGGCTACCAACTACAATGAGCAGTTCTTC.

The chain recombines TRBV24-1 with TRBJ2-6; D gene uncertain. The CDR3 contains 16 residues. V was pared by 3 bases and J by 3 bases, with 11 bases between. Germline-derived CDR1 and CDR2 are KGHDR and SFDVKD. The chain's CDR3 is CATSDASPSGANVLTF. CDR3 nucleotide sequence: TGTGCCACCAGTGATGCATCCCCCAGTGGGGCCAACGTCCTGACTTTC.

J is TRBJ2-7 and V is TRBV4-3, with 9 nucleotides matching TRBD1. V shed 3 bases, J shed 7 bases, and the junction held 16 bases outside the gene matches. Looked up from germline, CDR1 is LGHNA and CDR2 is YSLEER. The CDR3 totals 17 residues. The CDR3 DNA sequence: TGCGCCAGCAGCCATGAAGCTCCGGGACAGGGCTCGGGGGAGCAGTACTTC. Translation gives CASSHEAPGQGSGEQYF.

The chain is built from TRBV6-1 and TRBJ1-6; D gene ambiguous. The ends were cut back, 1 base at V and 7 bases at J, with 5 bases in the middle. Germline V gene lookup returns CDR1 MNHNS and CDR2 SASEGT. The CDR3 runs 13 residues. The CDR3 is CASSEVENSPLHF. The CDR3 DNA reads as TGTGCCAGCAGTGAAGTGGAGAATTCACCCCTCCACTTT.

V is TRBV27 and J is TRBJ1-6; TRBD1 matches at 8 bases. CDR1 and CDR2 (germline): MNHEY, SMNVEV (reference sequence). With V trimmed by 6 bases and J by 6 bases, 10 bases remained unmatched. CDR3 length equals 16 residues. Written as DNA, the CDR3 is TGTGCCAGCAGAGGGGTCGGACAGGGAGCTAATTCACCCCTCCACTTT. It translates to CASRGVGQGANSPLHF.

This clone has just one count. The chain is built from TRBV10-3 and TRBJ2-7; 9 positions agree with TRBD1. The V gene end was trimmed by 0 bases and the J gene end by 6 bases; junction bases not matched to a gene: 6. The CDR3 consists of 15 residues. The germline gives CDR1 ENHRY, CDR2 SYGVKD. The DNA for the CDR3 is TGTGCCATCAGTGAGTCCGGAACAGGGGGCGGCGAGCAGTACTTC. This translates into CAISESGTGGGEQYF.

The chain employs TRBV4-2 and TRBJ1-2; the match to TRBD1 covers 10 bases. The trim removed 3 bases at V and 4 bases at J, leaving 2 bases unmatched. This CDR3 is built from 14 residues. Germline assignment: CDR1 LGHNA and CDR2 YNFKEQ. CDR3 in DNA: TGTGCCAGCAGCCAGACAGGGGGCGCCTATGGCTACACCTTC. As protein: CASSQTGGAYGYTF.

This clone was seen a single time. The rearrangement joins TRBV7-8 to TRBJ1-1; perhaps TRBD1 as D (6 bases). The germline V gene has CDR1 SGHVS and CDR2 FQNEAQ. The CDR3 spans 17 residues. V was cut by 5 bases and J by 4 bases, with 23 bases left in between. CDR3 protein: CASSPIMGNRAGTEAFF. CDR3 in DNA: TGTGCCAGCAGCCCCATAATGGGTAACAGGGCTGGCACTGAAGCTTTCTTT.

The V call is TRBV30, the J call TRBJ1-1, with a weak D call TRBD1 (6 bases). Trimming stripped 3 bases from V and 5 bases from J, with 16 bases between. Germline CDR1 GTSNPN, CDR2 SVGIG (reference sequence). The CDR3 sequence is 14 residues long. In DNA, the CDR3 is TGTGCCTGGAGGGGCACAGGGACGGGGACTGAAGCTTTCTTT. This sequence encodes CAWRGTGTGTEAFF.

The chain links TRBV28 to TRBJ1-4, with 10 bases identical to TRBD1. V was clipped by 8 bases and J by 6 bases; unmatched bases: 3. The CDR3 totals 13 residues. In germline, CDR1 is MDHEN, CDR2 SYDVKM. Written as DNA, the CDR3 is TGTGCCAGCGGACAGGGGGGAGATGAAAAACTGTTTTTT. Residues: CASGQGGDEKLFF.

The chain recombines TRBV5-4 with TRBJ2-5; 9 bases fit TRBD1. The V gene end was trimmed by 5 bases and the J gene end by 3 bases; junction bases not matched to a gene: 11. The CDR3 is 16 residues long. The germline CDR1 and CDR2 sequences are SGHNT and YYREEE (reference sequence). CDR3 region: CASSRTLTGGEETQYF. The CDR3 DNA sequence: TGTGCCAGCAGTCGGACGCTTACAGGGGGCGAAGAGACCCAGTACTTC.

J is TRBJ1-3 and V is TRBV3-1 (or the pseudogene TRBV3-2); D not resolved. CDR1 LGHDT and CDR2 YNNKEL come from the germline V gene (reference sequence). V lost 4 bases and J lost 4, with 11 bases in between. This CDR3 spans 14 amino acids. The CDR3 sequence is CASSPTSSGNTIYF. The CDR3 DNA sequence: TGTGCCAGCAGCCCGACAAGTTCCGGAAACACCATATATTTT.

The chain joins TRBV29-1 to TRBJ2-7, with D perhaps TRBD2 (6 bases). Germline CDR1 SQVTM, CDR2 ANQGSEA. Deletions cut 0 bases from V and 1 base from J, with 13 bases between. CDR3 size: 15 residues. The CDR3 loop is CSVEDRGSPSYEQYF. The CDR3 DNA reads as TGCAGCGTTGAAGATCGGGGGTCTCCTTCCTACGAGCAGTACTTC.

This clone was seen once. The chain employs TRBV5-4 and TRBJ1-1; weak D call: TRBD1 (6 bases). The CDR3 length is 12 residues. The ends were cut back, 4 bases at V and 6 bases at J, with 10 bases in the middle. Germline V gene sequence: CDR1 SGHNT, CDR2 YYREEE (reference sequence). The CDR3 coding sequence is TGTGCCAGCAGCGATCAGGGGTCTGAAGCTTTCTTT. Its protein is CASSDQGSEAFF.

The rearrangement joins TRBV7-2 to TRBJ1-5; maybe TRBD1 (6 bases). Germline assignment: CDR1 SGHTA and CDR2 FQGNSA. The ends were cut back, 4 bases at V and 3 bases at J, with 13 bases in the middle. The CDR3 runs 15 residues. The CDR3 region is CASSYRQDSNQPQHF. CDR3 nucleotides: TGTGCCAGCAGCTACCGACAGGATTCCAATCAGCCCCAGCATTTT.

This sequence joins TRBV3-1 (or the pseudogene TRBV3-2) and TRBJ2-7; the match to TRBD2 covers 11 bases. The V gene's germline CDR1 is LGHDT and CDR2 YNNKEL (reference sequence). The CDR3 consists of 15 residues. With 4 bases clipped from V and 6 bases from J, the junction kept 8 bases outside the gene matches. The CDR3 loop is CASSLTSGSMLEQYF. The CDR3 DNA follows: TGTGCCAGCAGCCTAACTAGCGGGAGCATGCTCGAGCAGTACTTC.

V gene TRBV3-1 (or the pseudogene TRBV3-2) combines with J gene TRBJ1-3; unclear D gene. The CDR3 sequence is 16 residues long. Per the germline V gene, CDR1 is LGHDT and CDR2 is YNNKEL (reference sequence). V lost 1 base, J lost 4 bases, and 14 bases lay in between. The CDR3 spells CASSQARHLLGNTIYF. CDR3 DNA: TGTGCCAGCAGCCAAGCCCGACACCTTCTCGGAAACACCATATATTTT.